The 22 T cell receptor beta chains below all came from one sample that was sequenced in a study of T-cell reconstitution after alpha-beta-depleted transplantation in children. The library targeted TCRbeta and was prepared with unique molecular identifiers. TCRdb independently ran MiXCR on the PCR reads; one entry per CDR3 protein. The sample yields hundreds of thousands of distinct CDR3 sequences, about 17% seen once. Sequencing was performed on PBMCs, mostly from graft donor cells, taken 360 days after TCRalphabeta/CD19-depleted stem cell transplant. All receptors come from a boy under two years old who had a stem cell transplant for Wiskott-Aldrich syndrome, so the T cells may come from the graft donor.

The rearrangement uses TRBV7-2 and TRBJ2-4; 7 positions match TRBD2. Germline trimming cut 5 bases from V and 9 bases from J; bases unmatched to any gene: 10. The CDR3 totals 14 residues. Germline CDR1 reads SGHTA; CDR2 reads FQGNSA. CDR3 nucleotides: TGTGCCAGCAGCACGGGACTAACTAGGGGCATTCAGTACTTC. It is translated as CASSTGLTRGIQYF.

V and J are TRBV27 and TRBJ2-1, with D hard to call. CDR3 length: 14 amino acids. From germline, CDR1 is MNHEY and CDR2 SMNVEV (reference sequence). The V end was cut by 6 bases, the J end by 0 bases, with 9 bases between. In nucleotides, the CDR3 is TGTGCCAGCAGGGCGATGGGCTCCTACAATGAGCAGTTCTTC. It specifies CASRAMGSYNEQFF.

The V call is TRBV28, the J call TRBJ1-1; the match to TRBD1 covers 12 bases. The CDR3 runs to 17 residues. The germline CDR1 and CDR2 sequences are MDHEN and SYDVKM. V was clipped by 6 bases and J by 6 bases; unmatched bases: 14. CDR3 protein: CASRDRDRGLVRAEAFF. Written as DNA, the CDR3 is TGTGCCAGCAGGGACAGGGACAGGGGGCTAGTAAGGGCTGAAGCTTTCTTT.

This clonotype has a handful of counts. The CDR3 region is CASSQVPGQGGYTF. The CDR3 DNA reads as TGCGCCAGCAGCCAAGTCCCGGGACAGGGCGGCTACACCTTC. V gene TRBV4-1 combines with J gene TRBJ1-2; 9 nucleotides line up with TRBD1. Germline V lookup: CDR1 MGHRA, CDR2 YSYEKL. The V gene end was trimmed by 1 base and the J gene end by 8 bases; junction bases not matched to a gene: 5. The CDR3 runs 14 residues.

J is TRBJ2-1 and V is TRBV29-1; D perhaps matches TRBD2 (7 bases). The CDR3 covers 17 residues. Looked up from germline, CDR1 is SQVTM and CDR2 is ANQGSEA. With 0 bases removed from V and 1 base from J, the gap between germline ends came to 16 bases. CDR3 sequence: CSVEDRGRDKSYNEQFF. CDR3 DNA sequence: TGCAGCGTTGAAGATCGGGGGAGGGACAAGTCCTACAATGAGCAGTTCTTC.

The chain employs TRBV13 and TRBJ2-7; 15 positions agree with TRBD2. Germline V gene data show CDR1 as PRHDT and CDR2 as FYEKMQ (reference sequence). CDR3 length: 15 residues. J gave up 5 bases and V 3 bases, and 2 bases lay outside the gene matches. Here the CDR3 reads CASSFGLAGGDEQYF. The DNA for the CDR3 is TGTGCCAGCAGCTTCGGACTAGCGGGAGGGGACGAGCAGTACTTC.

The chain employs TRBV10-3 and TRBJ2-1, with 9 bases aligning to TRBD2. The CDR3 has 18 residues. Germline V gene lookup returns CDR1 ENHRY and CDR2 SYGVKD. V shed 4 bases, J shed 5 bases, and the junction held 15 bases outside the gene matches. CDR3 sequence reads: CAISGPLIAGVNHNEQFF. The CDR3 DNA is TGTGCCATCAGTGGACCCTTAATAGCGGGAGTAAACCACAATGAGCAGTTCTTC.

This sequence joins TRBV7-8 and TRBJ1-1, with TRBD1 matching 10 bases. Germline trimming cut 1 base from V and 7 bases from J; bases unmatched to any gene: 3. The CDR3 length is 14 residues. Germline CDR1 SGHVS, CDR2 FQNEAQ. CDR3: CASSLGDRGNEAFF. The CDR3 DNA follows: TGTGCCAGCAGCTTAGGGGACAGGGGTAATGAAGCTTTCTTT. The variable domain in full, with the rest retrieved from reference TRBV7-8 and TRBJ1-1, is GAGVSQSPRYKVAKRGQDVALRCDPISGHVSLFWYQQALGQGPEFLTYFQNEAQLDKSGLPSDRFFAERPEGSVSTLKIQRTQQEDSAVYLCASSLGDRGNEAFFGQGTRLTVV.

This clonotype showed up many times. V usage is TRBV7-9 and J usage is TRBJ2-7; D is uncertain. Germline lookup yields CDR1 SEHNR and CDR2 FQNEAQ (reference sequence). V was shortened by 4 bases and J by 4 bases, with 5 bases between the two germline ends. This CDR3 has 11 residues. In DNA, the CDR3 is TGTGCCAGCAGCTCGCAGTACGAGCAGTACTTC. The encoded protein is CASSSQYEQYF.

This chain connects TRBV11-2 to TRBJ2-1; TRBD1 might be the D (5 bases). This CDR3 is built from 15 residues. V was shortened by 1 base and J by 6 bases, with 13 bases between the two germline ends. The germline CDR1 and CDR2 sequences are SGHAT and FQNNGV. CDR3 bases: TGTGCCAGCAGCTTAGTTCCAGGGCCGATCAATGAGCAGTTCTTC. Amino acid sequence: CASSLVPGPINEQFF. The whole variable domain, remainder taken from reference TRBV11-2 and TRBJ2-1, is EAGVAQSPRYKIIEKRQSVAFWCNPISGHATLYWYQQILGQGPKLLIQFQNNGVVDDSQLPKDRFSAERLKGVDSTLKIQPAKLEDSAVYLCASSLVPGPINEQFFGPGTRLTVL.

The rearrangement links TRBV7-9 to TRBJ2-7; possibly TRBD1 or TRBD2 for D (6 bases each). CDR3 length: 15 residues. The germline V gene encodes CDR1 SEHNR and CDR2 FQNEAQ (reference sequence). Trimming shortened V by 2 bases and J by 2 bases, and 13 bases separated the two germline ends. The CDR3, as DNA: TGTGCCAGCAGCTTATATGGGGGGCCAACCTACGAGCAGTACTTC. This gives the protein CASSLYGGPTYEQYF. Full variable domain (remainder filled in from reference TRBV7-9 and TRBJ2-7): DTGVSQNPRHKITKRGQNVTFRCDPISEHNRLYWYRQTLGQGPEFLTYFQNEAQLEKSRLLSDRFSAERPKGSFSTLEIQRTEQGDSAMYLCASSLYGGPTYEQYFGPGTRLTVT.

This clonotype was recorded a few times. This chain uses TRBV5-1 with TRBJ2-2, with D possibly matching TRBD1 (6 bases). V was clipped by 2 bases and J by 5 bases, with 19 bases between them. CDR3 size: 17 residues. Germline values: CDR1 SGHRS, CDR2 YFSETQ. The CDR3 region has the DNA TGCGCCAGCAGCTTAGGACAGCCAAAATTAATTACCGGGGAGCTGTTTTTT. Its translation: CASSLGQPKLITGELFF.

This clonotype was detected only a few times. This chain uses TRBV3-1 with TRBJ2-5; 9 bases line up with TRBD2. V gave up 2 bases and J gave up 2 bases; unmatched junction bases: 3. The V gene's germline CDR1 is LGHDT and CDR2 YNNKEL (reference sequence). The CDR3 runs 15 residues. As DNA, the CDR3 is TGTGCCAGCAGCCAAAGGAGCGGGGGGCAAGAGACCCAGTACTTC. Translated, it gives CASSQRSGGQETQYF.

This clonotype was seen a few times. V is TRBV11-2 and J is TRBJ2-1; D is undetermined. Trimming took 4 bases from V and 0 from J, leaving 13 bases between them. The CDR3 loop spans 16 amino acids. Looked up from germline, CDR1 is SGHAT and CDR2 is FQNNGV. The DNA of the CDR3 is TGTGCCAGCAGCTCCTCCCGGAGAGGCTCCTACAATGAGCAGTTCTTC. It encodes CASSSSRRGSYNEQFF.

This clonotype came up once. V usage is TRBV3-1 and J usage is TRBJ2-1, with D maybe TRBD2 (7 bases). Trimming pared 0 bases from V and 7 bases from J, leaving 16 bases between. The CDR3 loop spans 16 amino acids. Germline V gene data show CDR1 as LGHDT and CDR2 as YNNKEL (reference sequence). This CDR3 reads CASSQDWGGLRNEQFF. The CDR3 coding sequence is TGTGCCAGCAGCCAAGATTGGGGGGGCCTTCGGAATGAGCAGTTCTTC.

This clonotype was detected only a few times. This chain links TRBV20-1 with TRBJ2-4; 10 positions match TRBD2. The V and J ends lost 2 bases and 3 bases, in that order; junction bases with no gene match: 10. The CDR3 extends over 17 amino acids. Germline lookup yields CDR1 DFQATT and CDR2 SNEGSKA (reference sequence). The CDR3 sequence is CSARIKSGGGVKNIQYF. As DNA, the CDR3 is TGCAGTGCTAGAATAAAGAGCGGGGGGGGAGTCAAAAACATTCAGTACTTC.

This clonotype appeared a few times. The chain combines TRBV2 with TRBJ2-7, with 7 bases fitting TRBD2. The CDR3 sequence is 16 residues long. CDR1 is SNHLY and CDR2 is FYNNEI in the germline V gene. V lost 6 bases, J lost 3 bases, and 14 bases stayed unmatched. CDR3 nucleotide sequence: TGTGCCAGCAGGGGGACTCGGGGGGATATTAGCTACGAGCAGTACTTC. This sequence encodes CASRGTRGDISYEQYF.

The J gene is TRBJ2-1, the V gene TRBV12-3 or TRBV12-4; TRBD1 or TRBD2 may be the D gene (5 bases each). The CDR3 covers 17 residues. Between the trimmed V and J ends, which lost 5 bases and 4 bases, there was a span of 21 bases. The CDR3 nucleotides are TGTGCCAGCAGTCCTCCCTCCGGGACCCTTAGATACAATGAGCAGTTCTTC. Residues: CASSPPSGTLRYNEQFF.

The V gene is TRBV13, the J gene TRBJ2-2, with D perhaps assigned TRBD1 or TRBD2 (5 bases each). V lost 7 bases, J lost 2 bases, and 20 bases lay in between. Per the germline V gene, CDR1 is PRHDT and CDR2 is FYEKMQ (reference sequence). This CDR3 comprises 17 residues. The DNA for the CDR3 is TGTGCCAGCACTCCTATGGCCAGGGAGTTAAACACCGGGGAGCTGTTTTTT. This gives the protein CASTPMARELNTGELFF. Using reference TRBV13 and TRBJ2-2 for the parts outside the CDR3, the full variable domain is AAGVIQSPRHLIKEKRETATLKCYPIPRHDTVYWYQQGPGQDPQFLISFYEKMQSDKGSIPDRFSAQQFSDYHSELNMSSLELGDSALYFCASTPMARELNTGELFFGEGSRLTVL.

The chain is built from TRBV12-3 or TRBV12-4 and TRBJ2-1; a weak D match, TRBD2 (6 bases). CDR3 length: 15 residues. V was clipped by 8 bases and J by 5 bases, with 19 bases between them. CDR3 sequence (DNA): TGTGCCAGCGGGCTCGGGACTCTCGAAAACAATGAGCAGTTCTTC. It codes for CASGLGTLENNEQFF.

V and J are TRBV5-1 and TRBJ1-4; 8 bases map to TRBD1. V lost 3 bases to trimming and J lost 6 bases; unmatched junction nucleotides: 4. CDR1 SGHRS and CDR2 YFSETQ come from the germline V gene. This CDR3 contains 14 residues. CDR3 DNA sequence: TGCGCCAGCAGCTCCGGGACAGGATATGAAAAACTGTTTTTT. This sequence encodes CASSSGTGYEKLFF.

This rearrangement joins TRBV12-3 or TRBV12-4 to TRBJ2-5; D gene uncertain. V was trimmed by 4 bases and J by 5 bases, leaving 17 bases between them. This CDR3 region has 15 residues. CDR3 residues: CASSSTNTPRETQYF. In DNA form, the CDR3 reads TGTGCCAGCAGTTCCACCAACACGCCCCGTGAGACCCAGTACTTC.